The text below deals with one T cell receptor (beta chain). The antigen remains undetermined. Sequencing used immunoSEQ multiplex PCR; TCRdb keeps in-frame clones, though not all of them. The sample records about 70,000 clones, approximately 87% being singletons. These data come from a study of T cells in localized non-small cell lung cancer. Overall study findings and caveats: With higher T cell density in blood came longer overall survival. Because researchers sequenced only one region of the tumor, heterogeneity is still possible.

Germline V lookup: CDR1 SGHTA, CDR2 FQGNSA. The CDR3 covers 14 residues. V gave up 5 bases and J gave up 2 bases, with 12 bases separating them. The chain recombines TRBV7-2 with TRBJ1-2; D is unclear. This sample comprised peripheral blood, obtained before any cancer treatment. This TCR came from a male donor older than 55 with stage III squamous cell lung carcinoma. The CDR3 DNA sequence: TGTGCCAGCAGCGCCTTTTCGGGGAACTATGGCTACACCTTC. Protein: CASSAFSGNYGYTF.